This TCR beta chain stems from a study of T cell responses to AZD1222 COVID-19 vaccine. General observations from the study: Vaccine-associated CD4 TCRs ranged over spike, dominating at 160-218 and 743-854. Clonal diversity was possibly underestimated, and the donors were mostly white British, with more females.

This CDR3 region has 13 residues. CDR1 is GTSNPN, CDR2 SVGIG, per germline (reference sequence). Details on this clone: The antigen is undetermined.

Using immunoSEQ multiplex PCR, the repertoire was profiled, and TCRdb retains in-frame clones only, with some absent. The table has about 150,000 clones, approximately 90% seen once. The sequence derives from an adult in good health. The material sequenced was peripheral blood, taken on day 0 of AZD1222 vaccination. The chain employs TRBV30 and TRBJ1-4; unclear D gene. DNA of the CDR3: TGTGCTTTCTCATTGGGCCTTAATGAAAAACTGTTTTTT. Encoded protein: CAFSLGLNEKLFF.